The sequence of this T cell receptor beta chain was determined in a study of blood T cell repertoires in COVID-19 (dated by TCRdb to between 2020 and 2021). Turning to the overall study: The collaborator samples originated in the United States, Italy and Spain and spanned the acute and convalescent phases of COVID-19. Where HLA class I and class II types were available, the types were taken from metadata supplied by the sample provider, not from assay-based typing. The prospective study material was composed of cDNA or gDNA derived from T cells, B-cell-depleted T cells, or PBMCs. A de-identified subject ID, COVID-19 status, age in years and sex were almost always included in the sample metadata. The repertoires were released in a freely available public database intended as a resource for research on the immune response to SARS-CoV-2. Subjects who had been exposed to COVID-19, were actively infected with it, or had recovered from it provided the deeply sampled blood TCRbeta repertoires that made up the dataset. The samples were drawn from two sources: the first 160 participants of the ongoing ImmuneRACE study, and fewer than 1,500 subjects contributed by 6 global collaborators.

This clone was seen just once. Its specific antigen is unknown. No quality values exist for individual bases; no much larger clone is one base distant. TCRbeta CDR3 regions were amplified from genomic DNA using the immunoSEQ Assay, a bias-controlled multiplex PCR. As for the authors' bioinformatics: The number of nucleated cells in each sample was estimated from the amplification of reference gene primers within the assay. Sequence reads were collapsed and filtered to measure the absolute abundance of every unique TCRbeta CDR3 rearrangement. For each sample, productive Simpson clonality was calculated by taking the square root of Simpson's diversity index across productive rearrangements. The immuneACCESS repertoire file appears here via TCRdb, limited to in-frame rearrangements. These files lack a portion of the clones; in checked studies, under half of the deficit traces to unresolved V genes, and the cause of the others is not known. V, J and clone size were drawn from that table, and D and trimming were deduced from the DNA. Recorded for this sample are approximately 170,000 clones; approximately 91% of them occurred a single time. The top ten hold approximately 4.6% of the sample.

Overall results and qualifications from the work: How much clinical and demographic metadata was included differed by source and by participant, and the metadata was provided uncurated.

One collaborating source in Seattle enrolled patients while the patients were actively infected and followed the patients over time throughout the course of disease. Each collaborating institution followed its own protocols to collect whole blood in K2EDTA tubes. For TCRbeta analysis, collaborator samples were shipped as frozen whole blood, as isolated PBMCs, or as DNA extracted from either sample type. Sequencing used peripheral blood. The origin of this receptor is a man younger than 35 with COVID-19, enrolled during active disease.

The sequenced DNA is TGTGCCAGCAGCTACCCCGGGGGGACCGAAGCTTTCTTT. Translated, it reads CASSYPGGTEAFF. The rearranged segments are TRBV3-1 (or the pseudogene TRBV3-2) and TRBJ1-1; tentative D gene TRBD1, with 5 bases matching. The CDR3 measures 13 amino acids from cysteine to phenylalanine. CDR3 DNA only is kept here, 39 bases in frame from base 1. Sequences LGHDT (CDR1) and YNNKEL (CDR2) are obtained from the germline V gene (reference sequence). A distance of 15 bases separates the germline ends of V and J, which lose 5 bases and 8 bases respectively.